The sequence of this TCR beta chain was determined in a study of cytomegalovirus exposure and HLA in healthy donors. General observations from the study: Specificity of a few CMV-associated chains for CMV antigens was verified in vitro. V segments that were indistinguishable, TRBV6-2 and TRBV6-3 among them, were omitted from analysis.

Turning to this clone: Its antigen is not known.

PCR used 60 Vbeta primers and 13 Jbeta primers. Libraries were prepared by immunoSEQ multiplex PCR; TCRdb keeps only in-frame clonotypes and omits some of them. The sample yields 180,000 or so clones, less than 90% seen once. The CDR3 loop spans 14 amino acids. V was cut by 2 bases and J by 1 base, with 8 bases left in between. Looked up from germline, CDR1 is KGHSH and CDR2 is LQKENI. This clonotype was obtained from a girl between 5 and 17 years old in good health and CMV-seropositive. V is TRBV18 and J is TRBJ1-1; D gene uncertain. What was sequenced was PBMCs. CDR3 bases: TGTGCCAGCTCACCAACTTCAGGGAACACTGAAGCTTTCTTT. Translation gives CASSPTSGNTEAFF.